Described below is a single TCR beta chain sequence and its context. This clonotype was seen more than once but under ten times. What this receptor recognizes is not known. The sample holds no much larger clone one base away, and base qualities are not on file. These data belong to a study of CD8 T cells in ankylosing spondylitis (dated by TCRdb to 2017 to 2019). A note on the overall study: The study set out to find disease-linked TCR variants by profiling T cell receptor beta repertoires in ankylosing spondylitis patients and healthy donors. The full study cohort comprised around 25 ankylosing spondylitis patients and around 100 healthy donors. Samples of peripheral blood were taken, and for ankylosing spondylitis patients, synovial fluid was collected as well.

Study-wide conclusions, independent of this receptor: Blood from ankylosing spondylitis patients appeared to be characterized by a TCR beta motif composed of about eight highly homologous amino acid variants. Some motif variants were previously reported in synovial fluid and blood of reactive arthritis patients, suggesting common disease-initiation mechanisms. According to the report, matched synovial fluid samples from ankylosing spondylitis patients were significantly enriched for the disease-linked clones. The disease-linked clones had a CD8+ phenotype and were found at relatively low frequencies in peripheral blood.

Sequencing relied on an Illumina HiSeq 2500. Quantitative 5'-RACE with molecular barcodes was the method used to prepare the TCR beta libraries. As for the original processing: Disease-linked TCR variants were identified with a new computational method built on a probabilistic model of VDJ rearrangement. Using fastp at Q25 and MiXCR, TCRdb reprocessed the public reads and kept productive beta chains. Every entry covers one CDR3 protein and lists the most common genes and DNA from its rows. The V and J calls shown here were made by TCRdb, not taken from the authors' results. The sample table holds 250,000 to 400,000 distinct CDR3 sequences, of which around 10% were seen once. The ten largest make up roughly 9.5% of the sample. V was cut back by 3 bases and J by 7 bases, leaving a gap of 12 bases between them. Spanning cysteine to phenylalanine, the CDR3 consists of 13 amino acids. This entry keeps only the CDR3 DNA: 39 bases, framed from base 1. The germline V gene provides CDR1 ENHRY and CDR2 SYGVKD.

This TCR derives from a female donor with ankylosing spondylitis or in good health (not recorded which). Sequenced material: blood, either unsorted or a sorted T cell fraction (not recorded which). The chain links TRBV10-3 with TRBJ1-1, with the D gene not confidently named. The nucleotides read TGTGCCATCAGTGATCCCATCGGGAGTGAAGCTTTCTTT. This encodes CAISDPIGSEAFF.